These T cell receptor beta chains were read from a single sample in a study of T cells in localized non-small cell lung cancer. The method was immunoSEQ multiplex PCR; TCRdb's version includes in-frame clones alone and lacks a portion of them. This repertoire shows more than 30,000 clones, approximately 88% found once; its top ten account for approximately 4%. The sample was peripheral blood mononuclear cells, taken before any cancer treatment. The receptor set was obtained from a woman aged 40 to 75 with stage III lung adenocarcinoma. Each CDR3 is given with its conserved first and last residue. D genes are given only for firm matches. Clone size is given for some rows only: seen once, a few or many times, or a class if the clone is expanded.

clone_size	d_call	v_call	j_call	cdr3_nt	cdr3_aa
.	.	TRBV10-3	TRBJ2-5	TGTGCCATCAGTGAGTCTGCCCAGCGGGAGTACTTC	CAISESAQREYF
once	TRBD1	TRBV5-8	TRBJ2-5	TGTGCCAGCAGGTTTGACAGGGTAGTATCAGAGACCCAGTACTTC	CASRFDRVVSETQYF
.	.	TRBV25-1	TRBJ2-1	TGTGCCAGCAGTCCCGGCAATGAGCAGTTCTTC	CASSPGNEQFF
few	.	TRBV9	TRBJ2-2	TGTGCCTCCGAGGGCTCGAACACCGGGGAGCTGTTTTTT	CASEGSNTGELFF
.	.	TRBV30	TRBJ1-3	TGTGCCTGGAGTAGGCCGCCCTCTGGAAACACCATATATTTT	CAWSRPPSGNTIYF
.	TRBD2	TRBV11-1	TRBJ2-1	TGTGCCAGCAGCTTAGTAGTACTAGCGGACAATGAGCAGTTCTTC	CASSLVVLADNEQFF
.	TRBD1	TRBV15	TRBJ1-1	TGTGCCACCAGCAGAGATCTAGGACAGGGGTCTGAAGCTTTCTTT	CATSRDLGQGSEAFF
.	TRBD1	TRBV6-5	TRBJ1-1	TGTGCCAGCAGTTACACCGGGACAGGGGGTCACACTGAAGCTTTCTTT	CASSYTGTGGHTEAFF
.	TRBD2	TRBV7-2	TRBJ2-7	TGTGCCAGCAGCTTAGCGGGACTACCTACCTACGAGCAGTACTTC	CASSLAGLPTYEQYF
.	.	TRBV5-4	TRBJ2-5	TGTGCCAGCAGCTTGGCCAAGGGCGTGGAGGGCCGACGGGAGACCCAGTACTTC	CASSLAKGVEGRRETQYF
.	.	TRBV9	TRBJ2-5	TGTGCCAGCAGCGCTAACATCCTGGGGGAGACCCAGTACTTC	CASSANILGETQYF
.	.	TRBV18	TRBJ1-2	TGTGCCAGCTCACCAGGGGGCAGAGACTATGGCTACACCTTC	CASSPGGRDYGYTF
.	.	TRBV7-9	TRBJ1-2	TGTGCCAGCGCAATCTACGGGGGGACTATCTATGGCTACACCTTC	CASAIYGGTIYGYTF
.	.	TRBV28	TRBJ2-7	TGTGCCAGCAGTTTCCTTCAGAACGAGCAGTACTTC	CASSFLQNEQYF
.	.	TRBV9	TRBJ1-5	TGTGCCAGCAGCGTAACTGGGACGAGGGATCAGCCCCAGCATTTT	CASSVTGTRDQPQHF
.	TRBD1	TRBV28	TRBJ2-1	TGTGCCAGCAGTTTATTTGCGGGACAGGGGGCAAGTGAGCAGTTCTTC	CASSLFAGQGASEQFF
.	TRBD2	TRBV5-1	TRBJ2-5	TGCGCCAGCAGCCACGGACTAGCGGGGGGGCCAGAGACCCAGTACTTC	CASSHGLAGGPETQYF
.	TRBD1	TRBV30	TRBJ2-7	TGTGCCTGGAGCTATACAGGGGCGGCCTACGAGCAGTACTTC	CAWSYTGAAYEQYF
few	.	TRBV4-1	TRBJ2-5	TGCGCCAGCAGCCAAGATCAGGGAGGTGGAGGAGAGACCCAGTACTTC	CASSQDQGGGGETQYF
few	TRBD1	TRBV30	TRBJ1-2	TGTGCCTGGAGTAGGACAGGGAACTATGGCTACACCTTC	CAWSRTGNYGYTF
.	.	TRBV4-2	TRBJ2-2	TGTGCCAGCAGCCAAGGTGGGACCGGGGAGCTGTTTTTT	CASSQGGTGELFF
once	.	TRBV9	TRBJ1-4	TGTGCCAGCAGCGTGGGAATAGGAGACGGTGAAAAACTGTTTTTT	CASSVGIGDGEKLFF
.	.	TRBV7-6	TRBJ1-6	TGTGCCAGCAGCTTGACAGTCTACTCCTATAATTCACCCCTCCACTTT	CASSLTVYSYNSPLHF
.	.	TRBV7-9	TRBJ2-2	TGTGCCAGCAGCCGCCGACTCCCTAACACCGGGGAGCTGTTTTTT	CASSRRLPNTGELFF
.	TRBD1	TRBV7-2	TRBJ1-2	TGTGCCAGCAGCTTGGACAGGGGCTATGGCTACACCTTC	CASSLDRGYGYTF